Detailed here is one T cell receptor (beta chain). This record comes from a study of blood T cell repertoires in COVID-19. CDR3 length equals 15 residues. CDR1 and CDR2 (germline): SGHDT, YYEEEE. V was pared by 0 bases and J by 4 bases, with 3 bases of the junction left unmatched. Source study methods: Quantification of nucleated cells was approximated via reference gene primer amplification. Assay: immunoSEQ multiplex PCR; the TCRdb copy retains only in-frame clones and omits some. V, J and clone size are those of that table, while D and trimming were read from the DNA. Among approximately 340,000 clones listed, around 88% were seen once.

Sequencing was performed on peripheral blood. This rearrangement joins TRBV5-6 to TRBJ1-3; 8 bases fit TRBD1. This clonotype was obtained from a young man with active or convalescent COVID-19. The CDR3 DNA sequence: TGTGCCAGCAGCTTGGTCGGACAGGGAGGAAACACCATATATTTT. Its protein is CASSLVGQGGNTIYF. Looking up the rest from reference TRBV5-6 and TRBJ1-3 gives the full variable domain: DAGVTQSPTHLIKTRGQQVTLRCSPKSGHDTVSWYQQALGQGPQFIFQYYEEEERQRGNFPDRFSGHQFPNYSSELNVNALLLGDSALYLCASSLVGQGGNTIYFGEGSWLTVV.